This note documents a single T cell receptor beta chain sequence. The data were taken from a study of regulatory T cells in long-lasting Graves disease. Documented time point: persistent/refractory GD, antithyroid drugs over 5 years with positive TRAb. Isolated PBMC RNA provided the starting material for the TCR library. CDR1 and CDR2 from the germline V gene are SEHNR and FQNEAQ (reference sequence). Trimming removed 5 bases at V and 0 bases at J, with 13 bases between. This CDR3 has 15 residues. Both iRepertoire HTBI primers and Arm-PCR of CDR3 regions were used to build the TCR beta libraries. TCRdb called the multiplex PCR reads again in MiXCR, with one record for every CDR3 protein. The repertoire holds 500,000 to 700,000 distinct CDR3 sequences, with about 32% as singletons.

This sample comprised peripheral blood mononuclear cells (PBMCs), obtained when the disease was refractory, from a patient treated with antithyroid drugs. The V call is TRBV7-9, the J call TRBJ1-2; unclear D gene. This TCR was recovered from a female donor with Graves disease. In nucleotides, the CDR3 is TGTGCCAGCAGCGCTCAGCCTCAAGCTAACTATGGCTACACCTTC. This sequence encodes CASSAQPQANYGYTF.